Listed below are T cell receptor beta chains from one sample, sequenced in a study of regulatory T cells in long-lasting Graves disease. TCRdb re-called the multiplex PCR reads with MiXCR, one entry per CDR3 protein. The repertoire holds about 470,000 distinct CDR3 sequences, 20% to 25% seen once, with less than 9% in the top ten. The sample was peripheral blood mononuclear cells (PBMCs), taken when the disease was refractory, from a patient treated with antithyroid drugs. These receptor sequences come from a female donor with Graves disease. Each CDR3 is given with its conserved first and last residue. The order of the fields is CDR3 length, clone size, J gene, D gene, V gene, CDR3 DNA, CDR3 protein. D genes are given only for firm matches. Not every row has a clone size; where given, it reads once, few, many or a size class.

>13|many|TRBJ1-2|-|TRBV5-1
TGTGCCAGCAGCTTGGCAGGAGACTATGGCTACACCTTC
CASSLAGDYGYTF
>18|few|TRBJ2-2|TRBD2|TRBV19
TGTGCCAGTAGTAGACCGGGACTAGCGGGAGGGCCGGACGGGGAGCTGTTTTTT
CASSRPGLAGGPDGELFF
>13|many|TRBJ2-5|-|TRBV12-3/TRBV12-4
TGTGCCAGCACCCTGCGGCGGTTCGAGACCCAGTACTTC
CASTLRRFETQYF
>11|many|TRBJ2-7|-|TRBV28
TGTGCCAGCAGTCCCAAATACGAGCAGTACTTC
CASSPKYEQYF
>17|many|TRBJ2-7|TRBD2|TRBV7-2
TGTGCCAGCAGCACACTCACTAGCGGGAGTTCCATGTACGAGCAGTACTTC
CASSTLTSGSSMYEQYF
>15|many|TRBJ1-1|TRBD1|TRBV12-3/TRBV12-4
TGTGCCAGCAGGGCCCGGACAGGGCCGAACACTGAAGCTTTCTTT
CASRARTGPNTEAFF
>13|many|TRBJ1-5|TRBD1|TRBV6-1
TGTGCCACCCACAGGGGAAACCTTCAGCCCCAGCATTTT
CATHRGNLQPQHF
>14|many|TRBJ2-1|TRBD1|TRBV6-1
TGTGCCAGCAGGGGGACAGGGCAAGGCAATGAGCAGTTCTTC
CASRGTGQGNEQFF
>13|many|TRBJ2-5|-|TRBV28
TGTGCCAGCAGTCTAGGTTCGTGGGAGACCCAGTACTTC
CASSLGSWETQYF
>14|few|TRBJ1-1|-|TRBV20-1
TGCAGTGTCAGCTCAGGCCTCGAGAACACTGAAGCTTTCTTT
CSVSSGLENTEAFF
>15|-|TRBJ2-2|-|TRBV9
TGTGCCAGCAGCGTAGACGCGGGAAGGGGCGGGGAGCTGTTTTTT
CASSVDAGRGGELFF
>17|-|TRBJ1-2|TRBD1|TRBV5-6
TGTGCCAGCAGCTTGTGGGCAGGGGGCGCATTTAACTATGGCTACACCTTC
CASSLWAGGAFNYGYTF
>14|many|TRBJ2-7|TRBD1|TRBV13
TGTGCCAGCAGCTTAGAGGACAGGGCCTACGAGCAGTACTTC
CASSLEDRAYEQYF
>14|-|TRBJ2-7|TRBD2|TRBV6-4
TGTGCCACACAGGAGACTAGCGGGAGTTACGAGCAGTACTTC
CATQETSGSYEQYF
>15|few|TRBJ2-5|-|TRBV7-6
TGTGCCAGCAGCTTAGCGTGGGCCAGGCAAGAGACCCAGTACTTC
CASSLAWARQETQYF
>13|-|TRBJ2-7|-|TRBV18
TGTGCCAGCTCGGCAACAGGGTTTTACGAGCAGTACTTC
CASSATGFYEQYF
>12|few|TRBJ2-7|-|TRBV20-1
TGCAGTGTGGACCAGGGGTACTACGAGCAGTACTTC
CSVDQGYYEQYF
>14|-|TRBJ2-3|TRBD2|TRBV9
TGTGCCAGCAACCAGCGGGAGGGCACAGATACGCAGTATTTT
CASNQREGTDTQYF
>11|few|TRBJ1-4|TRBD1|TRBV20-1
TGCAGTGCTAGGGGACAGGCCAAACTGTTTTTT
CSARGQAKLFF
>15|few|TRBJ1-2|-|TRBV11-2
TGTGCCAGCAGCTTAGATCGATTTGGACAGTATGGCTACACCTTC
CASSLDRFGQYGYTF
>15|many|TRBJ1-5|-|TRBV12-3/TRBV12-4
TGTGCCAGCAGTTTAGGGGCTTCCCGGAATCAGCCCCAGCATTTT
CASSLGASRNQPQHF
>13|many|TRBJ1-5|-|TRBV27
TGTGCCAGCAGTTTCTCACCCAATCAGCCCCAGCATTTT
CASSFSPNQPQHF